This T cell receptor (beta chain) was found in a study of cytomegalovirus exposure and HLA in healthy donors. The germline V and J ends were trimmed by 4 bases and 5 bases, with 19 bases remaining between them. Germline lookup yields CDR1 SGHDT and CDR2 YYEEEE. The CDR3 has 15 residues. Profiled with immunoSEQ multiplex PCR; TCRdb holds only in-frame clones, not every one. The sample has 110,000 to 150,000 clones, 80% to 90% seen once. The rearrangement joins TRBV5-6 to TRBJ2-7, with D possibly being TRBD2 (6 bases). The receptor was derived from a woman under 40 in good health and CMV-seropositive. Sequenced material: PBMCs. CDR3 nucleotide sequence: TGTGCCAGCAGCCCGCGTGGCGGGAAATGGGACGAGCAGTACTTC. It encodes CASSPRGGKWDEQYF.